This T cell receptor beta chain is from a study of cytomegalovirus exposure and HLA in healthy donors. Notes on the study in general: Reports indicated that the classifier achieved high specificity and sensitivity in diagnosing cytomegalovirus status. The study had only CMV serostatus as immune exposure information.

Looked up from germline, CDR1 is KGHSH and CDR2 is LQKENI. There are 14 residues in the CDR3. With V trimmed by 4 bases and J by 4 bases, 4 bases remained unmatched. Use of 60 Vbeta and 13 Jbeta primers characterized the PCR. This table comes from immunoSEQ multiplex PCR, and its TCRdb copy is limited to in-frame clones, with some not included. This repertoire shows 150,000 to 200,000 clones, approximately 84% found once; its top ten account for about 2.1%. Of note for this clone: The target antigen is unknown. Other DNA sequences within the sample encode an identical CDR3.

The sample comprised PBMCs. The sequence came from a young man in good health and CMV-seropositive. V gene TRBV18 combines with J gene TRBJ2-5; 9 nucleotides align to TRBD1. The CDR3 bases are TGTGCCAGCTCACAAGGGACAGGGAGAGAGACCCAGTACTTC. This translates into CASSQGTGRETQYF.